The rows below give T cell receptor beta chains drawn from one sample of a study of T cells in Graves' hyperthyroidism and ophthalmopathy. TCRdb processed the multiplex PCR reads anew with MiXCR; each CDR3 protein has one entry. This sample has roughly 380,000 distinct CDR3 sequences, with approximately 15% found just once. The sequencing input was blood. The source is a woman aged 55 to 70 with Graves' hyperthyroidism. The CDR3 runs from the conserved cysteine through the conserved F or W.

v_call: TRBV3-1; j_call: TRBJ2-1; cdr3_aa: CASSQVVTSGSNEQFF
v_call: TRBV9; j_call: TRBJ1-3; cdr3_aa: CASSPRQGISGNTIYF
v_call: TRBV19; j_call: TRBJ1-2; cdr3_aa: CASSIAGGNYGYTF
v_call: TRBV20-1; j_call: TRBJ2-1; cdr3_aa: CSARDYRRVYNEQFF
v_call: TRBV20-1; j_call: TRBJ2-3; cdr3_aa: CSARDLGEGLYF
v_call: TRBV24-1; j_call: TRBJ1-4; cdr3_aa: CATSDPLGPSGELFF
v_call: TRBV11-2; j_call: TRBJ2-5; cdr3_aa: CASSLVGGAGETQYF
v_call: TRBV9; j_call: TRBJ2-7; cdr3_aa: CASSVDLGPYEQYF
v_call: TRBV7-2; j_call: TRBJ2-7; cdr3_aa: CASTSRVASGLGQYF
v_call: TRBV24-1; j_call: TRBJ2-7; cdr3_aa: CATSWTFYEQYF
v_call: TRBV27; j_call: TRBJ2-1; cdr3_aa: CASRITSGSKYNEQFF
v_call: TRBV29-1; j_call: TRBJ2-5; cdr3_aa: CSVTHRGPETQYF
v_call: TRBV7-9; j_call: TRBJ2-5; cdr3_aa: CASSLEGAGGEETQYF
v_call: TRBV6-2/TRBV6-3; j_call: TRBJ2-1; cdr3_aa: CASSYSNERGSYNEQFF
v_call: TRBV6-1; j_call: TRBJ1-4; cdr3_aa: CASSTGTGGAGEKLFF
v_call: TRBV18; j_call: TRBJ2-7; cdr3_aa: CASSPRQSDYEQYF
v_call: TRBV5-1; j_call: TRBJ2-5; cdr3_aa: CASSPLGPGQGGETQYF
v_call: TRBV30; j_call: TRBJ1-4; cdr3_aa: CAWGTGLTNEKLFF
v_call: TRBV3-1; j_call: TRBJ2-5; cdr3_aa: CASSRRREETQYF
v_call: TRBV4-1; j_call: TRBJ2-7; cdr3_aa: CASSQARLAGGLSYEQYF
v_call: TRBV28; j_call: TRBJ1-2; cdr3_aa: CASIDRGYYGYTF
v_call: TRBV20-1; j_call: TRBJ1-2; cdr3_aa: CSAHETGINYGYTF
v_call: TRBV30; j_call: TRBJ2-7; cdr3_aa: CAWSAGQGVHEQYF
v_call: TRBV11-2; j_call: TRBJ2-2; cdr3_aa: CASSLTSFTGELFF
v_call: TRBV12-3/TRBV12-4; j_call: TRBJ2-1; cdr3_aa: CASSLAHLRNEQFF
v_call: TRBV19; j_call: TRBJ2-6; cdr3_aa: CASSSLGRGMVGGANVLTF
v_call: TRBV11-2; j_call: TRBJ2-7; cdr3_aa: CASSPAYYEQYF
v_call: TRBV28; j_call: TRBJ2-3; cdr3_aa: CASSTPQTSTDTQYF
v_call: TRBV25-1; j_call: TRBJ2-3; cdr3_aa: CASSEYWDGSGTPRDTQYF
v_call: TRBV2; j_call: TRBJ2-3; cdr3_aa: CASSRTSSTDTQYF
v_call: TRBV11-3; j_call: TRBJ2-3; cdr3_aa: CASSPGTTDTQYF
v_call: TRBV10-3; j_call: TRBJ2-7; cdr3_aa: CAISQDRGQYEQYF
v_call: TRBV20-1; j_call: TRBJ2-5; cdr3_aa: CSPKRGQETQYF
v_call: TRBV27; j_call: TRBJ2-1; cdr3_aa: CASSLSRLAGGGENEQFF
v_call: TRBV19; j_call: TRBJ1-2; cdr3_aa: CASNPTGGRGYTF
v_call: TRBV10-3; j_call: TRBJ2-3; cdr3_aa: CAISLQGTDTQYF
v_call: TRBV18; j_call: TRBJ2-1; cdr3_aa: CASSPPTSRGLNEQFF
v_call: TRBV5-1; j_call: TRBJ1-2; cdr3_aa: CASSLMFREDFYGYTF
v_call: TRBV12-3/TRBV12-4; j_call: TRBJ2-7; cdr3_aa: CASSLGTGTSYEQYF
v_call: TRBV7-9; j_call: TRBJ2-7; cdr3_aa: CASSRASGGNEQYF
v_call: TRBV20-1; j_call: TRBJ2-5; cdr3_aa: CSATPGTYQETQYF
v_call: TRBV5-1; j_call: TRBJ2-5; cdr3_aa: CASSQDGSQYF
v_call: TRBV19; j_call: TRBJ2-1; cdr3_aa: CASTPGGAFVEQFF
v_call: TRBV18; j_call: TRBJ2-7; cdr3_aa: CASSPRQGDPYEQYF
v_call: TRBV12-3/TRBV12-4; j_call: TRBJ2-2; cdr3_aa: CASRSAGNTGELFF
v_call: TRBV12-3/TRBV12-4; j_call: TRBJ2-1; cdr3_aa: CASSFAGAISEQFF
v_call: TRBV27; j_call: TRBJ1-2; cdr3_aa: CASSFSPAGQSGGYTF
v_call: TRBV7-2; j_call: TRBJ2-1; cdr3_aa: CASSRGLAGVNEQFF
v_call: TRBV2; j_call: TRBJ2-1; cdr3_aa: CASNLAGSVQFF
v_call: TRBV5-1; j_call: TRBJ2-1; cdr3_aa: CASSLAGVNYNEQFF
v_call: TRBV7-8; j_call: TRBJ2-7; cdr3_aa: CASKSGRFTYEQYF
v_call: TRBV12-3/TRBV12-4; j_call: TRBJ2-5; cdr3_aa: CASSLQGALQETQYF
v_call: TRBV19; j_call: TRBJ1-4; cdr3_aa: CASMWGRSGTGDSGEKLFF
v_call: TRBV29-1; j_call: TRBJ1-2; cdr3_aa: CSVAARDGVDGYTF
v_call: TRBV7-9; j_call: TRBJ1-1; cdr3_aa: CASSLATVPAEAFF